This T cell receptor beta chain came from a study of cytomegalovirus exposure and HLA in healthy donors. The study's findings and limits: A later analysis reportedly found that, within productive TCRs, an Asian-associated ancestry cluster had fewer N-insertions than the mean observed across the approximately 690 donors.

Amplification used 60 Vbeta primers and 13 Jbeta primers. This table comes from immunoSEQ multiplex PCR, and its TCRdb copy is limited to in-frame clones, with some not included. The data show 100,000 to 150,000 clones, 70% to 80% seen once. Germline V gene lookup returns CDR1 SGHRS and CDR2 YFSETQ. V was shortened by 7 bases and J by 7 bases, with 17 bases between the two germline ends. The CDR3 is 13 residues long. A word on this clone: What it binds is not known.

The rearrangement uses TRBV5-1 and TRBJ1-2; possibly TRBD1 for D (5 bases). This sequence was found in a man in his forties or fifties in good health and CMV-seropositive. The sample taken for sequencing was PBMCs. In DNA, the CDR3 is TGCGCCAGCGGGGGGGGTGCCAGCGGTGGCTACACCTTC. Protein sequence: CASGGGASGGYTF.